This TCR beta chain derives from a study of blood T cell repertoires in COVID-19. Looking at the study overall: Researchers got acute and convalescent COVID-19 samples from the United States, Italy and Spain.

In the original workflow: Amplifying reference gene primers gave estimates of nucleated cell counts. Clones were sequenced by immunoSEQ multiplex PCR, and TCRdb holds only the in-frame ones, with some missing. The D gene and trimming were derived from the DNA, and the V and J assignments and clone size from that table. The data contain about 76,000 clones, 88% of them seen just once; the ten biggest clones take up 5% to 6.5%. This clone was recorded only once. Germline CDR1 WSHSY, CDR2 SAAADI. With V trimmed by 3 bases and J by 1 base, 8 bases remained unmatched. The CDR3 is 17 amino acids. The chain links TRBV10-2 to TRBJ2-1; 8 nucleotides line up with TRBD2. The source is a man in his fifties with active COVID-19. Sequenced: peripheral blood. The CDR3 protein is CASSDWVTSGSYNEQFF. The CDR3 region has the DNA TGCGCCAGCAGTGATTGGGTTACTAGCGGATCCTACAATGAGCAGTTCTTC.